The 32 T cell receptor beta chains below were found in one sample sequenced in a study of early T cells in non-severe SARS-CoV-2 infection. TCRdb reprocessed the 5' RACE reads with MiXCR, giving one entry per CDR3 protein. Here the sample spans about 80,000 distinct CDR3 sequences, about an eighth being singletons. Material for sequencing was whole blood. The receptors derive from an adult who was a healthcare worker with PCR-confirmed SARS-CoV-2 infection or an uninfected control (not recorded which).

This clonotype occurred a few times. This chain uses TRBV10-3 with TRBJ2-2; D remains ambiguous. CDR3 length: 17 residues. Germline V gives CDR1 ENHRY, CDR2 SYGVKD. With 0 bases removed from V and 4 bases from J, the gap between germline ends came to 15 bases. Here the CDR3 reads CAISESWVFTSTGELFF. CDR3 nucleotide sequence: TGTGCCATCAGTGAGTCCTGGGTTTTCACTTCCACCGGGGAGCTGTTTTTT.

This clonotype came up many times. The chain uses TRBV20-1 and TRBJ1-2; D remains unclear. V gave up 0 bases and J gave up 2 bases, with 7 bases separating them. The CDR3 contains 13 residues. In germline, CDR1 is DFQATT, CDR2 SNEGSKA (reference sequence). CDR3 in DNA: TGCAGTGCTAGAGATCTCGGGAACTATGGCTACACCTTC. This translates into CSARDLGNYGYTF.

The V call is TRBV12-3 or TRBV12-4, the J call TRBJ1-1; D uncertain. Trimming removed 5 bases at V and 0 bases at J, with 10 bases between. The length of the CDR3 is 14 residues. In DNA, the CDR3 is TGTGCCAGCAGTCCCATGCGGTTGAACACTGAAGCTTTCTTT. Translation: CASSPMRLNTEAFF.

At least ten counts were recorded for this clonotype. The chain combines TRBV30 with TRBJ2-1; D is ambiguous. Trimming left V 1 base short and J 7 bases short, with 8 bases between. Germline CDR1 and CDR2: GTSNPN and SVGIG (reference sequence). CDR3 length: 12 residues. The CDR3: CAWSADENEQFF. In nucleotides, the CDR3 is TGTGCCTGGAGTGCCGACGAGAATGAGCAGTTCTTC.

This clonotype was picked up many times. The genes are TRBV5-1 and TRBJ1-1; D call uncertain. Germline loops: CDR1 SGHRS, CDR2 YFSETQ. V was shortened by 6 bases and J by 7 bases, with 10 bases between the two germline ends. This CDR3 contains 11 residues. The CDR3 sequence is CASTGGIEAFF. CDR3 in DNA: TGCGCCAGCACTGGAGGGATTGAAGCTTTCTTT.

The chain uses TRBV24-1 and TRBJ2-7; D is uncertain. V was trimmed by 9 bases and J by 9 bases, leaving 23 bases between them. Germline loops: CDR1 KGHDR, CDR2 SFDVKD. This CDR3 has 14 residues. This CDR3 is CATGGNTIYVGQYF. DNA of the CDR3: TGTGCCACCGGTGGAAACACCATCTACGTCGGGCAGTACTTC.

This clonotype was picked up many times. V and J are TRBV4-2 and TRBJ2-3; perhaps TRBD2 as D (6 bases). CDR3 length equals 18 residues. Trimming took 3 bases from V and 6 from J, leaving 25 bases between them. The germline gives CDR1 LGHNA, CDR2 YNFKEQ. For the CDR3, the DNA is TGTGCCAGCAGCCAGCTAGGGAGTAGCGGATCCGGAGGGGATACGCAGTATTTT. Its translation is CASSQLGSSGSGGDTQYF.

The DNA for the CDR3 is TGCAGCGTTGAGGGCGGGACGCCTGGCGATGAGCAGTTCTTC. Protein product: CSVEGGTPGDEQFF. The V and J genes are TRBV29-1 and TRBJ2-1, with a weak D call TRBD2 (6 bases). The CDR3 loop spans 14 amino acids. CDR1 is SQVTM and CDR2 is ANQGSEA in the germline V gene. V was trimmed by 3 bases and J by 8 bases, leaving 17 bases between them.

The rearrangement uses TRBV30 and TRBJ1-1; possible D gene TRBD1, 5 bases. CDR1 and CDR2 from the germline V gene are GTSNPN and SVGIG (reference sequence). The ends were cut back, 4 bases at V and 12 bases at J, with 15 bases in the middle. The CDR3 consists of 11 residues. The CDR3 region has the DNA TGTGCCTGGACAGCCGCCGAGGGGTCTTTCTTT. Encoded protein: CAWTAAEGSFF.

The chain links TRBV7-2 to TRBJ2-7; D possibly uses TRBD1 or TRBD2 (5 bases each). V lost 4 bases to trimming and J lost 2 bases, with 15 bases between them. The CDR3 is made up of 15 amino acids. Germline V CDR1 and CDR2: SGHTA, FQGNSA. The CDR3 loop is CASSSDRDVAYEQYF. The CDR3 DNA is TGTGCCAGCAGCTCAGACCGGGACGTAGCCTACGAGCAGTACTTC.

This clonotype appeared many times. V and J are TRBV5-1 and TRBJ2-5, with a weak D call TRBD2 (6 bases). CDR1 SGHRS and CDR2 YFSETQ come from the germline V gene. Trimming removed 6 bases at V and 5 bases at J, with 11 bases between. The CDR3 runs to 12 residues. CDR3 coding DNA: TGCGCCAGCATGCGGGACTCGGAGACCCAGTACTTC. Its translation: CASMRDSETQYF.

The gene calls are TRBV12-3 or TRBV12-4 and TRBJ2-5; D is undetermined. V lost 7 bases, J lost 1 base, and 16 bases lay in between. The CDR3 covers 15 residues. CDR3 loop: CASNKPRQFQETQYF. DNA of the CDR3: TGTGCCAGCAATAAACCCCGGCAATTCCAAGAGACCCAGTACTTC.

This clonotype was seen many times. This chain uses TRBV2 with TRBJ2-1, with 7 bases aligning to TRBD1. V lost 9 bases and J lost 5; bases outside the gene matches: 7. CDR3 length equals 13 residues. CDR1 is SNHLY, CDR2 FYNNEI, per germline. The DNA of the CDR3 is TGTGCCAGAACGGGACAGATACACAATGAGCAGTTCTTC. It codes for CARTGQIHNEQFF.

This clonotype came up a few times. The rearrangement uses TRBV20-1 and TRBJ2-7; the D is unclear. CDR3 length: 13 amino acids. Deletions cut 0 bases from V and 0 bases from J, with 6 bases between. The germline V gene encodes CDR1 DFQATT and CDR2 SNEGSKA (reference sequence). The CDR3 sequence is CSARDPSSYEQYF. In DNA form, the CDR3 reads TGCAGTGCTAGAGATCCAAGCTCCTACGAGCAGTACTTC.

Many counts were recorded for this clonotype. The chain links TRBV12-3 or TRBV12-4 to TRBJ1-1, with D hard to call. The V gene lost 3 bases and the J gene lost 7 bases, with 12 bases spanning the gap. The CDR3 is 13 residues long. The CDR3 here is CASSFKEHGEAFF. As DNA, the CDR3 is TGTGCCAGCAGTTTTAAGGAACACGGTGAAGCTTTCTTT.

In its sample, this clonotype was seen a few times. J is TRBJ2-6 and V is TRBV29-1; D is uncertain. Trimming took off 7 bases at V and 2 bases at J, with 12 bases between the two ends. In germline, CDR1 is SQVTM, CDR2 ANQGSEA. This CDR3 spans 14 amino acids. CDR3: CSAVLAAGANVLTF. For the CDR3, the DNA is TGCAGCGCAGTTTTGGCGGCTGGGGCCAACGTCCTGACTTTC.

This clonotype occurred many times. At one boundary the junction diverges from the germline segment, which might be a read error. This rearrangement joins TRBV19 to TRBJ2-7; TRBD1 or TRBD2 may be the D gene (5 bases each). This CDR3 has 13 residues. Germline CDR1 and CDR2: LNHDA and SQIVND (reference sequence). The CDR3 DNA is TGTGCCACTAGTTCGGGGCCCAACTACGAGCAGTACTTC. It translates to CATSSGPNYEQYF.

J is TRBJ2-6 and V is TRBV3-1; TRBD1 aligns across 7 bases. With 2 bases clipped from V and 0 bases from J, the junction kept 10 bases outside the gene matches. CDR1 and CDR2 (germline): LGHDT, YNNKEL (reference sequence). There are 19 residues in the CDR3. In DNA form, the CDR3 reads TGTGCCAGCAGCCAAACGAGGGGGCGGGCCCTCTCTGGGGCCAACGTCCTGACTTTC. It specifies CASSQTRGRALSGANVLTF.

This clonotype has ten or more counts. CDR3 protein: CSVATGSTEAFF. The CDR3 DNA is TGCAGCGTAGCGACAGGGAGCACTGAAGCTTTCTTT. The genes are TRBV29-1 and TRBJ1-1; 7 positions match TRBD1. CDR3 length: 12 amino acids. Germline lookup yields CDR1 SQVTM and CDR2 ANQGSEA. With 6 bases clipped from V and 4 bases from J, the junction kept 5 bases outside the gene matches.

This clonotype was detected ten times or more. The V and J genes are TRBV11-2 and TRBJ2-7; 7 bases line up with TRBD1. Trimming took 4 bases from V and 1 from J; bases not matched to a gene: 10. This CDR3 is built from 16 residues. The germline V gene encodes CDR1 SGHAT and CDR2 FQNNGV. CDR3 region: CASSSGATTGSYEQYF. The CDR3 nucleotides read TGTGCCAGCAGCTCCGGGGCAACGACAGGGTCCTACGAGCAGTACTTC.

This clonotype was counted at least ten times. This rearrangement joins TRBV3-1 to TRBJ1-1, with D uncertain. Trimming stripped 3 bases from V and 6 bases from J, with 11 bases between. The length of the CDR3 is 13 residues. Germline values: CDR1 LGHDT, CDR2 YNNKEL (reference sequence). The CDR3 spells CASSQGWGAEAFF. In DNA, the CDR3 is TGTGCCAGCAGCCAGGGGTGGGGTGCTGAAGCTTTCTTT.

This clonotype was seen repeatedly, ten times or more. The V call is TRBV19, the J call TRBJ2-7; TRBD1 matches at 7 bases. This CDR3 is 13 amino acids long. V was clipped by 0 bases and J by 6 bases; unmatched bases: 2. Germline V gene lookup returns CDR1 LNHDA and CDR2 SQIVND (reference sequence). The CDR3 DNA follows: TGTGCCAGTAGTATAGAGACAGGGAGCGAGCAGTACTTC. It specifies CASSIETGSEQYF.

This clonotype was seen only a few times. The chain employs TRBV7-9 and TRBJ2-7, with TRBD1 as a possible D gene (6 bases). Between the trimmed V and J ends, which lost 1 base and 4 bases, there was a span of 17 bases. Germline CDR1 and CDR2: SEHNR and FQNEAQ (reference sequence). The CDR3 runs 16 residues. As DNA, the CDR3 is TGTGCCAGCAGCTTAGTACCCCCGACAGGTTGGTACGAGCAGTACTTC. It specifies CASSLVPPTGWYEQYF.

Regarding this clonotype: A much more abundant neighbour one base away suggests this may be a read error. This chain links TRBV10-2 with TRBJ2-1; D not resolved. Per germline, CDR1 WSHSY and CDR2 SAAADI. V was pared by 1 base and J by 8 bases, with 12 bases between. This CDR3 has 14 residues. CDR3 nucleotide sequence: TGCGCCAGCAGTGAGTGGGTCCGCGGTTATGAGCAGTTCTTC. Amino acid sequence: CASSEWVRGYEQFF.

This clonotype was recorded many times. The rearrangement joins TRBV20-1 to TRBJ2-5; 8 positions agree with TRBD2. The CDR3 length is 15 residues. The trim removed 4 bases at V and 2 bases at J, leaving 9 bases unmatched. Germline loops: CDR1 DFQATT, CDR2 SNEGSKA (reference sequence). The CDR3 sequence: CSANSGSGTQETQYF. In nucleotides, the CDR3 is TGCAGTGCTAACTCGGGTAGCGGGACACAAGAGACCCAGTACTTC.

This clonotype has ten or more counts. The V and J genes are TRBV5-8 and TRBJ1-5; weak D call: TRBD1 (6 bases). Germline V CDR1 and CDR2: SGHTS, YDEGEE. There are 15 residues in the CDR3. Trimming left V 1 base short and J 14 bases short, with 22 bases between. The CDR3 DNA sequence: TGTGCCAGCAGCTTGAAGGGGACCGGGGGCCTAGGGGAGCATTTT. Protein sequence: CASSLKGTGGLGEHF.

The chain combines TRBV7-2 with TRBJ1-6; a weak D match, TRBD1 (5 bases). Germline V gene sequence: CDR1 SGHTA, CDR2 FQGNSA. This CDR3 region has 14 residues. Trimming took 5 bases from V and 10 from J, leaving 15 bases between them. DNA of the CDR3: TGTGCCAGCAGCAGGGAGGCAGGGAGGTCACCCCTCCACTTT. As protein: CASSREAGRSPLHF.

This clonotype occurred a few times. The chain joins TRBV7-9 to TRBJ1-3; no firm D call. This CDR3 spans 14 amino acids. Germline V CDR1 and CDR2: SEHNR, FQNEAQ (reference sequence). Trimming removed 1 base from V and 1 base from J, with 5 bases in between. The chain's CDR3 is CASSLVGSGNTIYF. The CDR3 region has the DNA TGTGCCAGCAGCTTAGTCGGTTCTGGAAACACCATATATTTT. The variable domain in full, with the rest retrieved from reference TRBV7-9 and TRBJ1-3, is DTGVSQNPRHKITKRGQNVTFRCDPISEHNRLYWYRQTLGQGPEFLTYFQNEAQLEKSRLLSDRFSAERPKGSFSTLEIQRTEQGDSAMYLCASSLVGSGNTIYFGEGSWLTVV.

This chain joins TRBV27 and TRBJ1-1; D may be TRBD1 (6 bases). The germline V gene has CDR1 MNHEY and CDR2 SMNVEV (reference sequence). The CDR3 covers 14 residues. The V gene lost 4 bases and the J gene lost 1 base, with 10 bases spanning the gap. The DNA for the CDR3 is TGTGCCAGCAGTTCCTACAGGGAGAACACTGAAGCTTTCTTT. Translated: CASSSYRENTEAFF.

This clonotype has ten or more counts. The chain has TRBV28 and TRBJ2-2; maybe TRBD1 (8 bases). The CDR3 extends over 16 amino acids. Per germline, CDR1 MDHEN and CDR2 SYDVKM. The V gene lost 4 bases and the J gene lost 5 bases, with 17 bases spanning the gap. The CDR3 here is CASSSSGTGGTGELFF. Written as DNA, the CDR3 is TGTGCCAGCAGTTCCAGCGGGACAGGTGGAACCGGGGAGCTGTTTTTT.

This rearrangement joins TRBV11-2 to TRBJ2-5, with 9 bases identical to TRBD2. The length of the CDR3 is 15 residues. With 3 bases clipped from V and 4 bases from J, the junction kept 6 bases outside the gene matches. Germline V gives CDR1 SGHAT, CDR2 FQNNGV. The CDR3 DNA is TGTGCCAGCAGCTTGGACGGGACTAGCCGAGAGACCCAGTACTTC. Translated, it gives CASSLDGTSRETQYF.

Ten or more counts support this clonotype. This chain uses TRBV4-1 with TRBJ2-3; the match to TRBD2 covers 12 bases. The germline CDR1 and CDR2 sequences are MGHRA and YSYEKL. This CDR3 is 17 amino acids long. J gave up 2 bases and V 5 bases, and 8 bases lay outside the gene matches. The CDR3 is CASSGGLAGTFTDTQYF. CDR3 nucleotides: TGCGCCAGCAGCGGCGGACTAGCGGGAACATTCACAGATACGCAGTATTTT.